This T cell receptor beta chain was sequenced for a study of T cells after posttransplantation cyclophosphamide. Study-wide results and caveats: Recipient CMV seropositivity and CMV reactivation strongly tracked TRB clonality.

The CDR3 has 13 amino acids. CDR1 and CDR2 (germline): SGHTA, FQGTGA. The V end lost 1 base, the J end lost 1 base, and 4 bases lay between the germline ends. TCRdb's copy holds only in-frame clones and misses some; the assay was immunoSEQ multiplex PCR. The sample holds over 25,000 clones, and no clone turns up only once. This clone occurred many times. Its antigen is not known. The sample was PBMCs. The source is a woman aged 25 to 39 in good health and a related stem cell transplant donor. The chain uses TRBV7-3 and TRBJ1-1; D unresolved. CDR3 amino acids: CASSLMANTEAFF. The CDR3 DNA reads TGTGCCAGCAGCTTAATGGCGAACACTGAAGCTTTCTTT.